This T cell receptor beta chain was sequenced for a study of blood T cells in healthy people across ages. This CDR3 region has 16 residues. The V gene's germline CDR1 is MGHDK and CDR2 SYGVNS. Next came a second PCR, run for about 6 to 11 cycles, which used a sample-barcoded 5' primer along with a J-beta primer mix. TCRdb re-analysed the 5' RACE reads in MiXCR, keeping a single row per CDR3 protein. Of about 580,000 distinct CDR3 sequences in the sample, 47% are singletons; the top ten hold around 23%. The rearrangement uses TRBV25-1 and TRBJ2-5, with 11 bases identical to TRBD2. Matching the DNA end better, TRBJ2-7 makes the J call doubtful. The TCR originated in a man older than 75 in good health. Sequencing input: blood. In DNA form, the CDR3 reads TGTGCCAGCAGTGCCCGGCTAGCGGGAGGTTCTTACGAGCAGTACTTC. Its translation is CASSARLAGGSYEQYF.